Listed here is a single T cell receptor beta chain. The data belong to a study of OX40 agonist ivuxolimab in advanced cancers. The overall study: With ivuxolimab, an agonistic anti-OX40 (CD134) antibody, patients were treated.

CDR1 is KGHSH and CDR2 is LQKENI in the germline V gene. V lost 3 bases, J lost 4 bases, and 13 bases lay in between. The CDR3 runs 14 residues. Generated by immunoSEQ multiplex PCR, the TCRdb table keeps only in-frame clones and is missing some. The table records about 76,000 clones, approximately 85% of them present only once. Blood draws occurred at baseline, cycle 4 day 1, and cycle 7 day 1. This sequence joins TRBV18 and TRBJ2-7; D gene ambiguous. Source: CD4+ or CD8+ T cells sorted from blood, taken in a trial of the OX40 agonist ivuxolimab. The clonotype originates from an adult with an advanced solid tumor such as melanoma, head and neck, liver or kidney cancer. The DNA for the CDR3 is TGTGCCAGCTCACCTCGGTCAGGCGAATACGAGCAGTACTTC. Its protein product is CASSPRSGEYEQYF.